The clone carrying this TCR beta chain was seen a single time. This sample is part of a study of OX40 agonist ivuxolimab in advanced cancers. Study summary: Patients receiving dose escalation had hepatocellular carcinoma, melanoma, renal cell or head and neck cancer. Anti-PD-1, anti-PD-L1 or anti-CTLA-4 therapy given earlier was allowed, and roughly 38% had some.

The table came from immunoSEQ multiplex PCR; TCRdb's copy has only in-frame clones and leaves some out. The table records under 95,000 clones, about 89% of them present only once. Germline V gives CDR1 ENHRY, CDR2 SYGVKD. The CDR3 spans 14 residues. V lost 10 bases, J lost 0 bases, and 6 bases stayed unmatched. Here the sequenced sample was CD4+ or CD8+ T cells sorted from blood, taken in a trial of the OX40 agonist ivuxolimab. The TCR sequence derives from an adult with an advanced solid tumor such as melanoma, head and neck, liver or kidney cancer. The chain is built from TRBV10-3 and TRBJ2-5, with TRBD2 matching over 9 bases. The CDR3 nucleotides are TGTGCCACGATAGCGGGAGATCACCAAGAGACCCAGTACTTC. Protein sequence: CATIAGDHQETQYF.